These T cell receptor beta chains were read from a single sample in a study of blood T cell repertoires in COVID-19. Using immunoSEQ multiplex PCR, the repertoire was profiled, and TCRdb retains in-frame clones only, with some absent. The sample has approximately 220,000 clones; around 90% are singletons. The sequenced sample consisted of PBMCs or T cells enriched from blood (not recorded which). The receptors derive from a woman in her thirties who had recovered from COVID-19. Each CDR3 is given with its conserved first and last residue.

cdr3_aa | v_call
CATSFQGGETQYF | TRBV5-4
CASSPWEGQGKGGYTF | TRBV11-2
CASSQDGTGVNGELFF | TRBV4-3
CASSLGDRDNEKLFF | TRBV5-1
CASSQDRQVNQPQHF | TRBV4-3
CASSAGGSYEQYF | TRBV9
CASSFRESDTQYF | TRBV12-3/TRBV12-4
CASSHETAIYGYTF | TRBV4-1
CASSTNIAVFF | TRBV19
CASSQELAGGGTDTQYF | TRBV4-2
CASVGVQPQHF | TRBV5-1
CASSLESYYRNQPQHF | TRBV7-8
CASSQVETYPGELFF | TRBV3-1/TRBV3-2
CSVESGTGGGTEAFF | TRBV29-1
CASSSGTTTKNIQYF | TRBV7-3
CASSIYLDSIGDTEAFF | TRBV19
CATQGSAYEQYF | TRBV6-5
CASSPSGLNEQFF | TRBV7-6
CASSNPGRGSGNEQFF | TRBV19
CASSQDGSGPLGEQYF | TRBV4-2
CASSIRERTYEQYF | TRBV2
CASSPPGTDYEQYF | TRBV18
CASSFSENTEAFF | TRBV7-2
CASSSDSGGRQETQYF | TRBV7-9
CASSRGENEQFF | TRBV6-4
CASSRTSSTDTQYF | TRBV5-4
CASSLGGQSTDTQYF | TRBV11-1
CASSLTSRTDTQYF | TRBV18
CASSQTGGPYNEQFF | TRBV27
CAISVDGSYGYTF | TRBV10-3
CASAPGQFSYEQYF | TRBV18
CASSYSRGRDTEAFF | TRBV6-5
CASSRGKGLWNEQYF | TRBV18
CATSAGGRGSTDTQYF | TRBV24-1
CASSTGTAAYSHNYGYTF | TRBV21-1
CASSKPTGTGDRQPQHF | TRBV19
CASSQPGQPTDTQYF | TRBV14
CASSDRAWNSPLHF | TRBV6-2/TRBV6-3
CASSLANRGSEAFF | TRBV7-6
CASDRVSNQPQHF | TRBV6-5
CASSVQGARETQYF | TRBV5-4
CASSASASSYNEQFF | TRBV9
CASSLRRITEAFF | TRBV27
CASSYLRGQGYGYTF | TRBV6-5
CASSQERHSNQPQHF | TRBV4-3
CASSFSRNSYEQYF | TRBV5-4
CASSLYSGNTIYF | TRBV11-3
CASSRRDSSYEQYF | TRBV4-3
CASSQAPGQGFNSPLHF | TRBV4-3
CASSSAGLRNTEAFF | TRBV7-8